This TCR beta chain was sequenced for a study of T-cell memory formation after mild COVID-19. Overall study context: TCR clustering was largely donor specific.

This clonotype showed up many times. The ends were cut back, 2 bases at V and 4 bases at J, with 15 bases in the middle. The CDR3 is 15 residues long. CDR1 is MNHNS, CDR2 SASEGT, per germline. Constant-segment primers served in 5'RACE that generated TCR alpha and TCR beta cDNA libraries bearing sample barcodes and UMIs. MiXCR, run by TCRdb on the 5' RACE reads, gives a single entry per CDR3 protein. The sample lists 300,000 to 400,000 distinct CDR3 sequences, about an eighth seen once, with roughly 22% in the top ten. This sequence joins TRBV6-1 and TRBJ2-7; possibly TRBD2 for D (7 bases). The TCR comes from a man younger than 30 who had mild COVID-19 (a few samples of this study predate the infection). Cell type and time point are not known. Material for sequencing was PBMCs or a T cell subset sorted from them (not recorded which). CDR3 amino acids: CASSERGGRGYEQYF. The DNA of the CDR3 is TGTGCCAGCAGTGAAAGGGGGGGCCGGGGATACGAGCAGTACTTC.